The 13 T cell receptor beta chains presented below share a single source sample, sequenced in a study of Ad26.COV2.S vaccination and SARS-CoV-2 variants. Regarding treatment: some 20 received Ad26.COV2.S at low or high dose, single or two shots; five or six received placebo; per-sample allocation not given. Collection of the samples took place on day 63 after the first injection of vaccine or placebo. The assay was immunoSEQ multiplex PCR, and TCRdb's table has in-frame clones only and misses some. The sample gives about 280,000 clones, approximately 87% of which show up once; more than 2.5% is in the top ten. The sample in question was peripheral blood, obtained in a trial of Ad26.COV2.S vaccine versus placebo. The source is a person between 18 and 60 years old who received the Ad26.COV2.S COVID-19 vaccine or a placebo.

The genes are TRBV5-3 and TRBJ2-7; 7 bases align to TRBD2. TRBV5-3 is an ORF, and what it does is uncertain. The CDR3 runs 15 residues. Losses at the gene ends were 4 bases for V and 2 bases for J; bases not matched to a gene: 9. CDR3 in DNA: TGTGCCAGAAGCCATCGGGACTACCGAACCTACGAGCAGTACTTC. Protein product: CARSHRDYRTYEQYF.

The table lists this clone with a count of one. The CDR3 spells CASGTATNEKLFF. In DNA form, the CDR3 reads TGTGCCAGCGGGACAGCCACTAATGAAAAACTGTTTTTT. This chain joins TRBV12-3 or TRBV12-4 and TRBJ1-4; 7 nucleotides match TRBD1. J was trimmed by 2 bases and V by 8 bases; bases with no gene match: 2. CDR3 length equals 13 residues.

The chain links TRBV18 to TRBJ1-4, with TRBD1 matching over 7 bases. CDR3 length: 17 amino acids. Trimming cost V 0 bases and J 4 bases; bases outside gene matches: 8. Looked up from germline, CDR1 is KGHSH and CDR2 is LQKENI. The CDR3 bases are TGTGCCAGCTCACCACCTTCGGGACAGAACTTTAATGAAAAACTGTTTTTT. It yields the protein CASSPPSGQNFNEKLFF.

The CDR3 coding sequence is TGCGCCAGCAGCCATGCAACAGGGGGGCATGGCTACGAGCAGTACTTC. Translated: CASSHATGGHGYEQYF. The J gene is TRBJ2-7, the V gene TRBV4-3; 8 bases line up with TRBD1. Germline V gene lookup returns CDR1 LGHNA and CDR2 YSLEER. Trimming at V came to 3 bases and at J to 3 bases, leaving 10 bases not matched to a gene. The CDR3 extends over 16 amino acids.

The genes are TRBV6-5 and TRBJ2-7; 9 positions match TRBD2. This CDR3 is built from 14 residues. After removal of 7 bases from V and 2 bases from J, the junction contained 6 bases not matched to a gene. Germline assignment: CDR1 MNHEY and CDR2 SVGAGI. The CDR3 is CASNERGVPYEQYF. DNA for the CDR3: TGTGCCAGCAACGAGCGGGGGGTACCCTACGAGCAGTACTTC.

The chain recombines TRBV2 with TRBJ1-3; 11 bases are shared with TRBD1. Per the germline V gene, CDR1 is SNHLY and CDR2 is FYNNEI. V was clipped by 4 bases and J by 9 bases; unmatched bases: 5. CDR3 size: 14 residues. CDR3 DNA: TGTGCCAGCAGTGCGGACAGGGGGCCGAGCACCATATATTTT. It encodes CASSADRGPSTIYF.

The chain is built from TRBV3-1 (or the pseudogene TRBV3-2) and TRBJ2-7, with TRBD2 identical over 7 bases. V was pared by 2 bases and J by 2 bases, with 6 bases of the junction left unmatched. CDR1 and CDR2 from the germline V gene are LGHDT and YNNKEL (reference sequence). The CDR3 consists of 15 residues. The DNA for the CDR3 is TGTGCCAGCAGCCAAATGCAAGCGGGGCCCTACGAGCAGTACTTC. Amino acid sequence: CASSQMQAGPYEQYF.

The chain has TRBV12-3 or TRBV12-4 and TRBJ1-1; perhaps TRBD1 as D (6 bases). V was clipped by 11 bases and J by 7 bases, with 14 bases between them. CDR3 length: 11 amino acids. Here the CDR3 reads CAGRTAGEAFF. The CDR3 DNA follows: TGTGCCGGGCGGACAGCCGGTGAAGCTTTCTTT.

This chain joins TRBV5-6 and TRBJ2-6; TRBD1 aligns across 7 bases. J was trimmed by 2 bases and V by 2 bases; bases with no gene match: 1. Looked up from germline, CDR1 is SGHDT and CDR2 is YYEEEE. The CDR3 extends over 15 amino acids. This CDR3 reads CASSFQGAGANVLTF. DNA of the CDR3: TGTGCCAGCAGCTTCCAGGGGGCTGGGGCCAACGTCCTGACTTTC.

V gene TRBV10-3 combines with J gene TRBJ1-6; 9 bases are a match to TRBD1. J gave up 8 bases and V 7 bases, and 6 bases lay outside the gene matches. Germline assignment: CDR1 ENHRY and CDR2 SYGVKD. This CDR3 region has 14 residues. CDR3 bases: TGTGCCATCACCAGGGACAGGGAGTATTCACCCCTCCACTTT. Translating it yields CAITRDREYSPLHF.

The rearrangement joins TRBV30 to TRBJ2-1; TRBD2 matches 9 bases. CDR1 and CDR2 from the germline V gene are GTSNPN and SVGIG (reference sequence). V lost 3 bases, J lost 6 bases, and 6 bases stayed unmatched. CDR3 length equals 14 residues. Here the CDR3 DNA reads TGTGCCTGGAGGGGGCGGGGGGGCCCCAATGAGCAGTTCTTC. Its protein product is CAWRGRGGPNEQFF.

The CDR3 reads CASSSWEANTGELFF. CDR3 nucleotides: TGTGCCAGTAGTTCGTGGGAAGCGAACACCGGGGAGCTGTTTTTT. The chain couples TRBV19 to TRBJ2-2, with D uncertain. Germline-derived CDR1 and CDR2 are LNHDA and SQIVND (reference sequence). The V end was cut by 5 bases, the J end by 0 bases, with 10 bases between. The CDR3 sequence is 15 residues long.

The J gene is TRBJ2-3, the V gene TRBV4-1; 7 bases line up with TRBD2. Losses at the gene ends were 0 bases for V and 1 base for J; bases not matched to a gene: 7. The germline V gene encodes CDR1 MGHRA and CDR2 YSYEKL. The CDR3 totals 17 residues. In DNA form, the CDR3 reads TGCGCCAGCAGCCAAGAGGGGGGGGGACGGCGCACAGATACGCAGTATTTT. It specifies CASSQEGGGRRTDTQYF.